This entry features one T cell receptor (beta chain) sequence. What it binds is unknown. Thyroid surgery had not been preceded by any treatment in any patient. The data belong to a study of metastatic and nonmetastatic thyroid tumors. At the level of the study: Repertoire data that came from the blood and tumor or nodule tissue of malignant and benign thyroid patients were compared.

General study results and limits: According to reports, the diversity of TCR beta was significantly higher in malignant thyroid tumors than in benign nodules, and this held in both blood and tumor samples.

Germline values: CDR1 SGHRS, CDR2 YFSETQ. Trimming took 7 bases from V and 8 from J; bases not matched to a gene: 20. The CDR3 is made up of 16 amino acids. Under the authors' procedure: Across clinicopathological groups, CDR3 differences served as the basis for building a distant-metastasis classifier for papillary thyroid cancer. TCRdb re-called clones from the PCR reads using MiXCR. The V and J calls, along with clone size, are taken from TCRdb and not from the paper's own processing. This table holds about 7,600 clones, 25% to 30% found once. This chain links TRBV5-1 with TRBJ1-2; 7 bases fit TRBD1. This receptor was identified in a female donor with papillary thyroid cancer or a benign thyroid nodule (not recorded which). Some clones in this sample may be carry-over from other donors' samples. The sample consisted of adjacent normal tissue. The CDR3 coding sequence is TGCGCCAGCGCTGGTCGGATGGGACAGCCAGGCGAAGGCTACACCTTC. Translated, it gives CASAGRMGQPGEGYTF.